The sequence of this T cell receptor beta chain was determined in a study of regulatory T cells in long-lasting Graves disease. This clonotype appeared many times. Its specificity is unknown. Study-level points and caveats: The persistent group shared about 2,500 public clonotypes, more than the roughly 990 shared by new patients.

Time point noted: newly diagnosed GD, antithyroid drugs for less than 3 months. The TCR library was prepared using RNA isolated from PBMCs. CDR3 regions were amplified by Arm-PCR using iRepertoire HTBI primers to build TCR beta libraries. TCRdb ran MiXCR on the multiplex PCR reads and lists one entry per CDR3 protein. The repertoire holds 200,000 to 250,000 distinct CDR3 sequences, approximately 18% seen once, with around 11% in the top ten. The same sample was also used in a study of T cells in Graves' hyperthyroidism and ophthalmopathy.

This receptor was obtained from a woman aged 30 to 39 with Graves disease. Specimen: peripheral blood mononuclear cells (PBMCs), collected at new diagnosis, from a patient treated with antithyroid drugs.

The CDR3 is CACTGGTNEKLFF. As DNA, the CDR3 is TGTGCCTGCACCGGGGGGACTAATGAAAAACTGTTTTTT. The chain uses TRBV28 and TRBJ1-4; maybe TRBD1 (5 bases). Trimming cost V 11 bases and J 2 bases, with 12 bases left between them. Looked up from germline, CDR1 is MDHEN and CDR2 is SYDVKM. The CDR3 consists of 13 residues.